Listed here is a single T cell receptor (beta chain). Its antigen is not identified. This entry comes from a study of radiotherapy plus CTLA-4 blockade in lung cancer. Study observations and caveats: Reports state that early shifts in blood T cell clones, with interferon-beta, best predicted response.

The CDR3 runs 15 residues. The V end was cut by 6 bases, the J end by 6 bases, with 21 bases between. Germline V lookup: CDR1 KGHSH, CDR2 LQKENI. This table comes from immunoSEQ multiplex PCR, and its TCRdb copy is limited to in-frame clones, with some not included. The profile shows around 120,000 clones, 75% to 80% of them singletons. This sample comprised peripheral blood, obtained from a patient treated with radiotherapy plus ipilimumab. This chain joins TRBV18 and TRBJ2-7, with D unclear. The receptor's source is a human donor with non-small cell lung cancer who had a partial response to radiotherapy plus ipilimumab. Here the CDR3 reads CASSLSTAPLSEQYF. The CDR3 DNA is TGTGCCAGCTCGCTTTCTACTGCGCCCCTCTCCGAGCAGTACTTC.